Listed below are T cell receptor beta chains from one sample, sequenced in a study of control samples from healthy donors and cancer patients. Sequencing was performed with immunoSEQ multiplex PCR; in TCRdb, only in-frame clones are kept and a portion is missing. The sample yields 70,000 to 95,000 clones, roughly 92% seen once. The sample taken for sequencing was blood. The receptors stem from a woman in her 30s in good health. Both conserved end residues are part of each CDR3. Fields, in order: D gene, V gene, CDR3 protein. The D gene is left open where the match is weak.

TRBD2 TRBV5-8 CASSLVRGETQYF
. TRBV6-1 CASSAIPQGRRNSPLHF
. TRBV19 CASSIRSGAGRPEAFF
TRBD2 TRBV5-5 CASHSWSGNTQYF
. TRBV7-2 CASSFEALTSGELFF
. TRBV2 CASSEGGGYGYTF
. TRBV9 CASSSRVKNTEAFF
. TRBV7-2 CASSLAGQSRSPLHF
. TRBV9 CASSVRQDNEQFF
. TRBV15 CATSRDGSWGYTF
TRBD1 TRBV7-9 CASSLGQGYNEQFF
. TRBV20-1 CSAKRQRAFF
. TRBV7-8 CASSPEAPKEYEQYF
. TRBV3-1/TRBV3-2 CASSHNRVGAFF
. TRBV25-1 CASSENTGELFF
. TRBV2 CASSVDQEETQYF
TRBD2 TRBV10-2 CAAALAGGAYEQYF
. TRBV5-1 CASSLERNYGYTF
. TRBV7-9 CASSLPSLGRVQDTQYF
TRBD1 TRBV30 CAWSVGQNTDTQYF
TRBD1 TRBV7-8 CASSRGQGAREQFF
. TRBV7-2 CASSLMGEYSGNTIYF
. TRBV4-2 CASSQGQHLYGYTF
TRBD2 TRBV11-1 CASSRVDSGSYEQFF
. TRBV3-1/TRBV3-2 CASSQGRQPQHF
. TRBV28 CASILPGGSNTEAFF
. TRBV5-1 CASSLAGGDNYGYTF
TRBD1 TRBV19 CASTPVGGQGYGYTF
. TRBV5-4 CASSQDRNSGNTIYF
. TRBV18 CASSPNDDRQPQHF
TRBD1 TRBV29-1 CSVEGQGLDEQYF
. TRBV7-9 CASSLGQGIRNQPQHF
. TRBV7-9 CASSLVTTNEKLFF
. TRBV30 CALGFLSGNTIYF
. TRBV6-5 CASSLGGIEGTDTQYF
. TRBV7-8 CASSFDRGNQPQHF
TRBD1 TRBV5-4 CASSLGPGGYEQYF
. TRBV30 CAWGPGGGYNEQFF